The 32 T cell receptor beta chains below all came from one sample that was sequenced in a study of beta chain features in type 1 diabetes. All of the isolated RNA was reverse transcribed, so expressed TCRB transcripts were sequenced. Profiled with immunoSEQ multiplex PCR; TCRdb holds only in-frame clones, not every one. This table holds about 290,000 clones, 8% found once. The specimen sequenced was central memory CD4+ T cells from blood. The receptor set was obtained from a woman under 30 in good health.

There are a few counts of this clone. This chain links TRBV11-2 with TRBJ2-1, with 8 bases that match TRBD1. Germline trimming cut 4 bases from V and 4 bases from J; bases unmatched to any gene: 6. Looked up from germline, CDR1 is SGHAT and CDR2 is FQNNGV. The CDR3 length is 15 residues. In nucleotides, the CDR3 is TGTGCCAGCAGCTCGGACAGGGAAGGATACAATGAGCAGTTCTTC. As protein: CASSSDREGYNEQFF.

The V call is TRBV29-1, the J call TRBJ1-2, with 10 bases that match TRBD1. CDR1 and CDR2 (germline): SQVTM, ANQGSEA. The V and J ends lost 6 bases and 5 bases, in that order; junction bases with no gene match: 6. The CDR3 is made up of 13 amino acids. As DNA, the CDR3 is TGCAGCGTCCCCTCGGGACAGGGGTATGGCTACACCTTC. It is translated as CSVPSGQGYGYTF.

This clone was detected a few times. V usage is TRBV7-2 and J usage is TRBJ2-3; 8 positions agree with TRBD2. CDR3 length: 16 amino acids. Per the germline V gene, CDR1 is SGHTA and CDR2 is FQGNSA. V shed 5 bases and J 6 bases; nucleotides not matched to a gene: 13. The CDR3 region has the DNA TGTGCCAGCAGCGATCGGGGGGGAGTTATTACCGATACGCAGTATTTT. The encoded protein is CASSDRGGVITDTQYF.

V and J are TRBV11-2 and TRBJ2-2; possible D gene TRBD2, 7 bases. The V gene's germline CDR1 is SGHAT and CDR2 FQNNGV. The CDR3 is made up of 15 amino acids. The V end was cut by 0 bases, the J end by 7 bases, with 12 bases between. For the CDR3, the DNA is TGTGCCAGCAGCTTAGAAGGGGGAGGGGACGGGGAGCTGTTTTTT. This sequence encodes CASSLEGGGDGELFF.

The chain recombines TRBV28 with TRBJ2-7; TRBD2 is a possible D gene (5 bases). There are 13 residues in the CDR3. V was clipped by 7 bases and J by 2 bases, with 12 bases between them. CDR1 is MDHEN, CDR2 SYDVKM, per germline. The CDR3 coding sequence is TGTGCCAGCATGCGAGGGTACCCCTACGAGCAGTACGTC. Amino acids: CASMRGYPYEQYV.

V gene TRBV11-2 combines with J gene TRBJ2-3; no firm D call. The V end was cut by 5 bases, the J end by 8 bases, with 17 bases between. The CDR3 is 14 residues long. From germline, CDR1 is SGHAT and CDR2 FQNNGV. The CDR3 DNA follows: TGTGCCAGCAGCCCTTCCCACGCCGCGGTTACGCAGTATTTT. As protein: CASSPSHAAVTQYF.

In its sample, this clone was seen many times. This same CDR3 is encoded by further DNA sequences in the sample. The rearrangement joins TRBV28 to TRBJ1-5, with D hard to call. Germline CDR1 MDHEN, CDR2 SYDVKM. Trimming left V 3 bases short and J 3 bases short, with 6 bases between. CDR3 length equals 13 residues. As DNA, the CDR3 is TGTGCCAGCAGTTTTTTGGCCAATCAGCCCCAGCATTTT. Translating it yields CASSFLANQPQHF.

This clone was recorded many times. The chain recombines TRBV11-1 with TRBJ2-1; 8 bases map to TRBD1. The trim removed 3 bases at V and 10 bases at J, leaving 8 bases unmatched. Germline V gene lookup returns CDR1 SGHAT and CDR2 FQDESV (reference sequence). The CDR3 spans 14 residues. The CDR3 DNA is TGTGCCAGCAGCTTTGGCAGGGGGCAGAGGGAGCAGTTCTTC. This encodes CASSFGRGQREQFF. The variable domain in full, with the rest retrieved from reference TRBV11-1 and TRBJ2-1, is EAEVAQSPRYKITEKSQAVAFWCDPISGHATLYWYRQILGQGPELLVQFQDESVVDDSQLPKDRFSAERLKGVDSTLKIQPAELGDSAMYLCASSFGRGQREQFFGPGTRLTVL.

This clone was detected a few times. The chain joins TRBV11-3 to TRBJ1-2; TRBD1 agrees at 8 bases. V lost 4 bases and J lost 6; bases outside the gene matches: 4. There are 13 residues in the CDR3. CDR1 SGHNT and CDR2 YENEEA come from the germline V gene. The CDR3 here is CASSWTGRDGYTF. DNA of the CDR3: TGTGCCAGCAGCTGGACAGGGCGGGATGGCTACACCTTC.

This clone was seen a handful of times. The rearrangement uses TRBV2 and TRBJ1-4; a possible D gene is TRBD1 (5 bases). V was pared by 8 bases and J by 5 bases, with 18 bases between. CDR3 length: 15 residues. CDR1 and CDR2 (germline): SNHLY, FYNNEI. The CDR3 protein is CASGAWRAWNEKLFF. CDR3 coding DNA: TGTGCCAGCGGGGCTTGGCGAGCCTGGAATGAAAAACTGTTTTTT.

The genes are TRBV7-2 and TRBJ2-7; D gene ambiguous. CDR3 size: 13 residues. Per germline, CDR1 SGHTA and CDR2 FQGNSA. The V gene lost 5 bases and the J gene lost 7 bases, with 15 bases spanning the gap. The chain's CDR3 is CASSLLPTLEQYF. CDR3 coding DNA: TGTGCCAGCAGCCTCCTCCCAACTTTGGAGCAGTACTTC.

This chain uses TRBV7-2 with TRBJ1-1; no definite D call. The germline V and J ends were trimmed by 5 bases and 3 bases, with 10 bases remaining between them. CDR3 size: 13 residues. Germline-derived CDR1 and CDR2 are SGHTA and FQGNSA. The CDR3 here is CASSPWVDTEAFF. CDR3 DNA: TGTGCCAGCAGCCCATGGGTGGACACTGAAGCTTTCTTT.

J is TRBJ2-1 and V is TRBV11-2, with D possibly matching TRBD1 (5 bases). Germline CDR1 and CDR2: SGHAT and FQNNGV. CDR3 length: 15 residues. Trimming left V 0 bases short and J 16 bases short, with 22 bases between. CDR3 sequence reads: CASSLDGQIQRTLFF. The CDR3 DNA follows: TGTGCCAGCAGCTTAGATGGCCAGATCCAAAGGACATTATTCTTC.

The chain employs TRBV7-9 and TRBJ2-3, with D maybe TRBD2 (7 bases). The CDR3 length is 16 residues. The germline CDR1 and CDR2 sequences are SEHNR and FQNEAQ (reference sequence). V was cut by 5 bases and J by 8 bases, with 23 bases left in between. The CDR3 DNA follows: TGTGCCAGCAGCCTAAGGGGCGGCGGGGGCGGAGGTACGCAGTATTTT. This codes for CASSLRGGGGGGTQYF. The whole variable domain, remainder taken from reference TRBV7-9 and TRBJ2-3, is DTGVSQNPRHKITKRGQNVTFRCDPISEHNRLYWYRQTLGQGPEFLTYFQNEAQLEKSRLLSDRFSAERPKGSFSTLEIQRTEQGDSAMYLCASSLRGGGGGGTQYFGPGTRLTVL.

This chain joins TRBV29-1 and TRBJ2-1, with 7 bases identical to TRBD1. The germline V gene has CDR1 SQVTM and CDR2 ANQGSEA. Trimming took 5 bases from V and 5 from J; bases not matched to a gene: 9. The CDR3 contains 14 residues. CDR3 bases: TGCAGCGTTTTAACAGGGGTTCTGGACAATGAGCAGTTCTTC. Amino acids: CSVLTGVLDNEQFF.

The V call is TRBV4-2, the J call TRBJ1-1; D is unresolved. The V gene lost 0 bases and the J gene lost 10 bases, with 15 bases spanning the gap. The CDR3 runs 14 residues. Germline CDR1 reads LGHNA; CDR2 reads YNFKEQ. CDR3 in amino acids: CASSQDSVRRGAFF. As DNA, the CDR3 is TGTGCCAGCAGCCAAGACTCGGTGCGGAGAGGAGCTTTCTTT.

This clone was seen a handful of times. Germline and junction disagree at one end, which may indicate a read error. The chain uses TRBV7-2 and TRBJ1-2; D unresolved. Germline-derived CDR1 and CDR2 are SGHTA and FQGNSA. The CDR3 has 12 residues. As DNA, the CDR3 is TGTGCCAGCACCTTAAAGTTGGGAGGCTACACCTTC. Its translation: CASTLKLGGYTF.

This clone occurred many times. The chain couples TRBV5-1 to TRBJ2-1; 8 nucleotides agree with TRBD2. J lost 6 bases, V lost 4 bases, and 9 bases had no gene match. Germline V lookup: CDR1 SGHRS, CDR2 YFSETQ. The CDR3 runs to 15 residues. CDR3 residues: CASSPQAGVVNEQFF. The CDR3 coding sequence is TGCGCCAGCAGCCCTCAAGCGGGAGTCGTCAATGAGCAGTTCTTC.

The chain has TRBV5-6 and TRBJ1-2; unclear D gene. The CDR3 has 15 residues. V lost 1 base, J lost 0 bases, and 10 bases lay in between. In germline, CDR1 is SGHDT, CDR2 YYEEEE. CDR3 bases: TGTGCCAGCAGCTTGCGGCTAACGGCTAACTATGGCTACACCTTC. Amino acids: CASSLRLTANYGYTF.

The rearrangement links TRBV5-4 to TRBJ2-2; TRBD1 matches 8 bases. Trimming took 4 bases from V and 6 from J; bases not matched to a gene: 11. Germline CDR1 and CDR2: SGHNT and YYREEE (reference sequence). The CDR3 is 16 amino acids. The CDR3 sequence is CASSPPGTGTPGELFF. The CDR3 bases are TGTGCCAGCAGCCCTCCCGGGACAGGAACCCCCGGGGAGCTGTTTTTT.

This clone was found a few times. This chain joins TRBV7-9 and TRBJ2-7, with D hard to call. V lost 5 bases to trimming and J lost 1 base, with 12 bases between them. CDR3 length: 14 amino acids. Germline V lookup: CDR1 SEHNR, CDR2 FQNEAQ (reference sequence). For the CDR3, the DNA is TGTGCCAGCAGCCTGAGCTCGAAGTCCTACGAGCAGTACGTC. Encoded protein: CASSLSSKSYEQYV.

The rearrangement uses TRBV7-8 and TRBJ2-2; D not resolved. The ends were cut back, 3 bases at V and 1 base at J, with 3 bases in the middle. This CDR3 has 13 residues. Germline CDR1 SGHVS, CDR2 FQNEAQ. The CDR3 sequence: CASSFKNTGELFF. The CDR3 bases are TGTGCCAGCAGCTTTAAGAACACCGGGGAGCTGTTTTTT.

This clone has more than one count but fewer than ten. The rearrangement joins TRBV18 to TRBJ2-7; TRBD2 matches at 7 bases. V trimming: 2 bases; J trimming: 7 bases; junction bases outside the gene matches: 11. The CDR3 contains 15 residues. Looked up from germline, CDR1 is KGHSH and CDR2 is LQKENI. CDR3: CASSPFSGRNGEQYF. In DNA, the CDR3 is TGTGCCAGCTCACCATTCTCCGGGAGGAACGGGGAGCAGTACTTC.

This clone was detected a few times. The rearrangement links TRBV19 to TRBJ1-2, with D possibly being TRBD1 (5 bases). CDR3 length: 13 residues. Deletions cut 6 bases from V and 4 bases from J, with 12 bases between. Germline values: CDR1 LNHDA, CDR2 SQIVND (reference sequence). The CDR3 DNA sequence: TGTGCCAGTAGGCCCGGACACGTCTATGGCTACACCTTC. It codes for CASRPGHVYGYTF. Together with reference TRBV19 and TRBJ1-2, the CDR3 gives the full variable domain: DGGITQSPKYLFRKEGQNVTLSCEQNLNHDAMYWYRQDPGQGLRLIYYSQIVNDFQKGDIAEGYSVSREKKESFPLTVTSAQKNPTAFYLCASRPGHVYGYTFGSGTRLTVV.

This clone has more than one count but fewer than ten. The chain is built from TRBV5-1 and TRBJ2-7; D remains unclear. Trimming stripped 0 bases from V and 0 bases from J, with 7 bases between. There are 14 residues in the CDR3. CDR1 is SGHRS, CDR2 YFSETQ, per germline. CDR3 DNA sequence: TGCGCCAGCAGCTTGGGCCCCGGCTCCTACGAGCAGTACTTC. Translated, it gives CASSLGPGSYEQYF. Combining the CDR3 with reference TRBV5-1 and TRBJ2-7 gives the whole variable domain KAGVTQTPRYLIKTRGQQVTLSCSPISGHRSVSWYQQTPGQGLQFLFEYFSETQRNKGNFPGRFSGRQFSNSRSEMNVSTLELGDSALYLCASSLGPGSYEQYFGPGTRLTVT.

This clone was detected a few times. This sequence joins TRBV4-3 and TRBJ2-2; a weak D match, TRBD2 (6 bases). CDR3 size: 17 residues. Germline CDR1 and CDR2: LGHNA and YSLEER. Trimming stripped 0 bases from V and 6 bases from J, with 17 bases between. CDR3 DNA: TGCGCCAGCAGCCAAGATTCAGGGACTCGCCGGTCCGGGGAGCTGTTTTTT. This gives the protein CASSQDSGTRRSGELFF.

This clone was seen at least ten times. The junction departs from germline at one end; a sequencing error may be responsible. This sequence joins TRBV28 and TRBJ2-3; 8 nucleotides agree with TRBD2. The length of the CDR3 is 14 residues. Per germline, CDR1 MDHEN and CDR2 SYDVKM. The CDR3 sequence: CASQKRGSTDAQYF. DNA of the CDR3: TGTGCCAGCCAAAAGCGGGGGAGCACAGATGCGCAGTATTTT.

This clone has only a few counts. This chain links TRBV5-4 with TRBJ2-3, with TRBD2 matching over 10 bases. Germline CDR1 and CDR2: SGHNT and YYREEE (reference sequence). The CDR3 sequence is 17 residues long. The trim removed 5 bases at V and 4 bases at J, leaving 13 bases unmatched. The CDR3 region is CASSPGTSGIASDTQYF. The CDR3 nucleotides are TGTGCCAGCAGTCCCGGTACTAGCGGGATCGCCTCAGATACGCAGTATTTT.

This clone was detected only a few times. This chain uses TRBV5-1 with TRBJ2-2; 10 bases are shared with TRBD2. V shed 3 bases and J 7 bases; nucleotides not matched to a gene: 3. This CDR3 spans 14 amino acids. CDR1 SGHRS and CDR2 YFSETQ come from the germline V gene. The CDR3 region has the DNA TGCGCCAGCAGCTGGGGACTAGCGAGCGGGGAGCTGTTTTTT. This sequence encodes CASSWGLASGELFF.

This clone has at least ten counts. The rearrangement uses TRBV28 and TRBJ1-6; D call uncertain. Trimming shortened V by 4 bases and J by 9 bases, and 7 bases separated the two germline ends. Germline-derived CDR1 and CDR2 are MDHEN and SYDVKM. The CDR3 has 12 residues. The CDR3 region is CASSYRVSPLHF. The DNA of the CDR3 is TGTGCCAGCAGTTACCGGGTTTCACCCCTCCACTTT.

This clone was observed a few times. Written as DNA, the CDR3 is TGTGCCAGTAGTATAGGTCTAGGGGGGACCTACGAGCAGTACTTC. Its translation: CASSIGLGGTYEQYF. The chain recombines TRBV19 with TRBJ2-7, with D perhaps TRBD1 or TRBD2 (6 bases each). The CDR3 runs to 15 residues. V lost 1 base, J lost 2 bases, and 12 bases lay in between. Germline lookup yields CDR1 LNHDA and CDR2 SQIVND (reference sequence).

The genes are TRBV5-4 and TRBJ1-4, with 8 bases that match TRBD1. Germline V lookup: CDR1 SGHNT, CDR2 YYREEE (reference sequence). This CDR3 contains 14 residues. V was clipped by 2 bases and J by 4 bases; unmatched bases: 1. The CDR3 is CASSFDRGNEKLFF. The CDR3 DNA is TGTGCCAGCAGCTTTGACAGGGGTAATGAAAAACTGTTTTTT.